Presented here are 18 T cell receptor beta chains from one specimen sequenced in a study of regulatory T cells in long-lasting Graves disease. Investigators prepared the TCR beta libraries by applying iRepertoire HTBI primers and Arm-PCR of CDR3 regions. MiXCR, run by TCRdb on the multiplex PCR reads, gives a single entry per CDR3 protein. In the table there are some 500,000 distinct CDR3 sequences, 15% to 20% of which are singletons. Noted time point: newly diagnosed GD, antithyroid drugs for less than 3 months. Making the TCR library involved RNA that had been extracted from PBMCs. These data were also filed under a second study, of T cells in Graves' hyperthyroidism and ophthalmopathy.

Material: peripheral blood mononuclear cells (PBMCs), obtained at new diagnosis, from a patient treated with antithyroid drugs. These receptors all come from a woman aged 40-65 years with Graves disease.

In its sample, this clonotype was seen many times. The chain recombines TRBV6-5 with TRBJ1-1, with no clear D. The CDR3 covers 15 residues. Germline CDR1 is MNHEY and CDR2 is SVGAGI. Trimming removed 0 bases from V and 0 bases from J, with 8 bases in between. The CDR3 nucleotides read TGTGCCAGCAGTTACTCCGGGATACTGAACACTGAAGCTTTCTTT. This encodes CASSYSGILNTEAFF.

This clonotype turned up a few times. The chain couples TRBV6-4 to TRBJ1-4, with 8 nucleotides matching TRBD1. The trim removed 5 bases at V and 3 bases at J, leaving 5 bases unmatched. Germline values: CDR1 MRHNA, CDR2 SNTAGT. The CDR3 sequence is 15 residues long. As DNA, the CDR3 is TGTGCCAGCAGTTCCCCGGGACAGGCTAATGAAAAACTGTTTTTT. Residues: CASSSPGQANEKLFF.

As regards this clonotype: A single base separates this from a much larger clone, so it may be a read error. The chain has TRBV28 and TRBJ1-2; D gene ambiguous. V lost 2 bases, J lost 4 bases, and 5 bases lay in between. In germline, CDR1 is MDHEN, CDR2 SYDVKM. The CDR3 loop spans 12 amino acids. The CDR3 sequence is CASSLQTYGYTF. In DNA form, the CDR3 reads TGTGCCAGCAGTTTACAGACCTATGGCTACACCTTC.

This clonotype was seen repeatedly, ten times or more. The chain uses TRBV6-5 and TRBJ2-5; perhaps TRBD2 as D (6 bases). The CDR3 spans 15 residues. The germline V and J ends were trimmed by 0 bases and 9 bases, with 17 bases remaining between them. From germline, CDR1 is MNHEY and CDR2 SVGAGI. CDR3 sequence reads: CASSYSGGKGVAQYF. The DNA for the CDR3 is TGTGCCAGCAGTTACTCCGGGGGTAAAGGGGTGGCCCAGTACTTC.

This clonotype was counted only a few times. This chain links TRBV5-5 with TRBJ1-1; D uncertain. The CDR3 has 15 residues. The germline V gene encodes CDR1 SGHKS and CDR2 YYEKEE (reference sequence). Trimming removed 2 bases at V and 0 bases at J, with 11 bases between. DNA of the CDR3: TGTGCCAGCAGCTTTGGTCAGGAGATGAACACTGAAGCTTTCTTT. Its translation is CASSFGQEMNTEAFF.

CDR3 sequence: CAISAGGPYEQYF. The CDR3 DNA sequence: TGTGCCATCAGTGCGGGGGGGCCCTACGAGCAGTACTTC. The rearrangement joins TRBV10-3 to TRBJ2-7, with 8 bases identical to TRBD2. CDR1 and CDR2 from the germline V gene are ENHRY and SYGVKD. The CDR3 sequence is 13 residues long. Trimming at V came to 4 bases and at J to 2 bases, leaving 1 base not matched to a gene.

This clonotype was recorded a few times. This chain joins TRBV5-1 and TRBJ2-1, with D maybe TRBD1 (7 bases). The CDR3 spans 16 residues. The ends were cut back, 5 bases at V and 8 bases at J, with 23 bases in the middle. The germline gives CDR1 SGHRS, CDR2 YFSETQ. CDR3 sequence reads: CASSMVRGGGVDEQFF. In DNA, the CDR3 is TGCGCCAGCAGTATGGTGCGAGGGGGCGGGGTTGATGAGCAGTTCTTC.

This chain links TRBV5-8 with TRBJ1-1, with a possible D match to TRBD1 (6 bases). The CDR3 runs to 15 residues. The germline gives CDR1 SGHTS, CDR2 YDEGEE. V was cut by 2 bases and J by 5 bases, with 16 bases left in between. The CDR3 coding sequence is TGTGCCAGCAGCTTAGGGACATCGATTGGGACTGAAGCTTTCTTT. This translates into CASSLGTSIGTEAFF.

This clonotype was counted only a few times. The chain recombines TRBV6-9 with TRBJ2-1; D remains unclear. Trimming stripped 3 bases from V and 0 bases from J, with 9 bases between. CDR1 MNHGY and CDR2 SVAAGI come from the germline V gene. The CDR3 covers 15 residues. CDR3 DNA: TGTGCCAGCAGTTACGGGCAGAGCTCCTACAATGAGCAGTTCTTC. Residues: CASSYGQSSYNEQFF.

This clonotype was detected a few times. The chain couples TRBV9 to TRBJ1-2, with TRBD1 matching over 8 bases. This CDR3 contains 15 residues. J gave up 8 bases and V 0 bases, and 9 bases lay outside the gene matches. CDR1 and CDR2 from the germline V gene are SGDLS and YYNGEE. CDR3 DNA sequence: TGTGCCAGCAGCGTAGCCGGCAGGGGGCAAGGGGGCTACACCTTC. It translates to CASSVAGRGQGGYTF.

In its sample, this clonotype was seen many times. J is TRBJ2-7 and V is TRBV20-1; 16 bases line up with TRBD2. CDR1 and CDR2 (germline): DFQATT, SNEGSKA (reference sequence). CDR3 length equals 14 residues. Trimming removed 5 bases from V and 11 bases from J; junction bases left unmatched: 9. The chain's CDR3 is CSAFAGTSGGAKYF. CDR3 nucleotides: TGCAGTGCTTTCGCCGGGACTAGCGGGGGGGCGAAGTACTTC.

As regards this clonotype: A much larger clone differs from this one at a single base, so this may be a read error. The V and J genes are TRBV6-1 and TRBJ1-5; D remains unclear. The CDR3 is made up of 14 amino acids. CDR1 is MNHNS and CDR2 is SASEGT in the germline V gene. The CDR3 is CTSSETRNNQPQHF. CDR3 in DNA: TGTACCAGCAGTGAGACGCGGAACAATCAGCCCCAGCATTTT.

This chain uses TRBV12-3 or TRBV12-4 with TRBJ1-6; D uncertain. Trimming took off 6 bases at V and 9 bases at J, with 21 bases between the two ends. The CDR3 loop spans 16 amino acids. In nucleotides, the CDR3 is TGTGCCAGCAGCTCCGGGAGAAGGATCGGAGGTTCACCCCTCCACTTT. It specifies CASSSGRRIGGSPLHF.

Points on this clonotype: A read error may explain this, as a much larger clone is one base away. The rearrangement joins TRBV3-1 to TRBJ2-7; D is unclear. Germline CDR1 reads LGHDT; CDR2 reads YNNKEL (reference sequence). Trimming cost V 4 bases and J 3 bases, with 4 bases left between them. There are 11 residues in the CDR3. The CDR3 protein is CASSRRYEQYF. CDR3 DNA: TGTGCCAGCAGCCGACGCTACGAGCAGTACTTC.

On this clonotype: This could be a read error, since a much larger clone is one nucleotide away. The V call is TRBV7-2, the J call TRBJ2-5, with D perhaps matching TRBD2 (7 bases). The CDR3 has 12 amino acids. In germline, CDR1 is SGHTA, CDR2 FQGNSA. The V end lost 8 bases, the J end lost 5 bases, and 12 bases lay between the germline ends. CDR3 bases: TGTGCCAGCGGGGGGGCCCGGGAGACCCAGTACTTC. Encoded protein: CASGGARETQYF.

In this sample, this clonotype turned up many times. Here the CDR3 reads CATSRDRGGGQPQHF. For the CDR3, the DNA is TGTGCCACCAGCAGAGATCGCGGAGGCGGGCAGCCCCAGCATTTT. The chain uses TRBV15 and TRBJ1-5; D is uncertain. CDR3 length: 15 amino acids. Germline assignment: CDR1 LNHNV and CDR2 YYDKDF (reference sequence). Trimming removed 0 bases from V and 7 bases from J, with 13 bases in between.

This clonotype was seen a few times. V gene TRBV2 combines with J gene TRBJ2-2; 7 bases agree with TRBD2. CDR3 length: 15 amino acids. Per germline, CDR1 SNHLY and CDR2 FYNNEI. The V gene end was trimmed by 9 bases and the J gene end by 1 base; junction bases not matched to a gene: 8. The CDR3 DNA is TGTGCCAGTTTGATGGGACTACAGAACACCGGGGAGCTGTTTTTT. This encodes CASLMGLQNTGELFF.

This clonotype was counted at least ten times. The chain links TRBV2 to TRBJ1-6, with D possibly matching TRBD1 (5 bases). The CDR3 runs 15 residues. CDR1 is SNHLY, CDR2 FYNNEI, per germline. V was cut by 5 bases and J by 6 bases, with 14 bases left in between. For the CDR3, the DNA is TGTGCCAGCAGTCTAAGAGGGGATTCTAATTCACCCCTCCACTTT. It translates to CASSLRGDSNSPLHF.